The entry below describes one T cell receptor beta chain. The antigen remains unidentified. TCRdb called the 5' RACE reads again in MiXCR, with one record for every CDR3 protein. Among some 700,000 distinct CDR3 sequences listed, 15% to 20% were seen once. The record originates from a study of CD8 T cells in ankylosing spondylitis. Study findings and constraints: What appeared characteristic of ankylosing spondylitis blood was a TCR beta motif of 7 or 8 highly homologous variants.

The sample taken for sequencing was blood, either unsorted or a sorted T cell fraction (not recorded which). This receptor was identified in a male donor with ankylosing spondylitis.

This CDR3 reads CASSLLGLADTGELFF. As DNA, the CDR3 is TGTGCCAGCAGCTTATTGGGACTAGCGGACACCGGGGAGCTGTTTTTT. The chain links TRBV7-9 to TRBJ2-2, with TRBD2 matching 11 bases. The V segment lost 2 bases and the J segment 3 bases; nucleotides outside the gene matches: 2. CDR3 length: 16 residues. Germline V gene data show CDR1 as SEHNR and CDR2 as FQNEAQ (reference sequence).